This record looks at one T cell receptor (beta chain) sequence and its context. The table came from immunoSEQ multiplex PCR; TCRdb's copy has only in-frame clones and leaves some out. The sample holds more than 85,000 clones, more than 75% seen once. V lost 2 bases, J lost 1 base, and 9 bases lay in between. The germline V gene encodes CDR1 MDHEN and CDR2 SYDVKM. The CDR3 loop spans 15 amino acids. The record originates from a study of blood T cell repertoires in COVID-19. The origin of this receptor is a woman between 45 and 65 years old with acute or convalescent COVID-19. The genes are TRBV28 and TRBJ1-5; possibly TRBD1 for D (5 bases). Sequenced material: peripheral blood. CDR3 bases: TGTGCCAGCAGTTTAGGGACTGGCAGCAATCAGCCCCAGCATTTT. Amino acids: CASSLGTGSNQPQHF.